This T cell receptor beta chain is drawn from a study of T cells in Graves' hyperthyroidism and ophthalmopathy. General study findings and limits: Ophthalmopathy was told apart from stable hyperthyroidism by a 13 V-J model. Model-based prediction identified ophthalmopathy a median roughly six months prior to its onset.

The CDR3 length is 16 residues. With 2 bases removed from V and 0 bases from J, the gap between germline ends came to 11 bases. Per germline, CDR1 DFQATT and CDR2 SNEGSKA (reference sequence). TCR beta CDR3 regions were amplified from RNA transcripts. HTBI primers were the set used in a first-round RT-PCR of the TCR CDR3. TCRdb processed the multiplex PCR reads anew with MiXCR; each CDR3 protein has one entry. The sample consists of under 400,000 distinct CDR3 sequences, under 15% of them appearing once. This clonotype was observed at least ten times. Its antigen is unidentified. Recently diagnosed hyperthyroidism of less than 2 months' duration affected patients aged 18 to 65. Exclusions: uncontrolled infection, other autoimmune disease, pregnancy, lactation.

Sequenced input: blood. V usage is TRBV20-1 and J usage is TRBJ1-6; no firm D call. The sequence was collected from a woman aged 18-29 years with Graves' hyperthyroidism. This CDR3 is CSARPSGSSYNSPLHF. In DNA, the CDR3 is TGCAGTGCTAGACCCAGCGGGAGCTCCTATAATTCACCCCTCCACTTT.